A selection of T cell receptor beta chains follows, all from one sample in a study of PD-1 blockade in classical Hodgkin lymphoma. Libraries were prepared by immunoSEQ multiplex PCR; TCRdb keeps only in-frame clonotypes and omits some of them. Of fewer than 25,000 clones listed, 70% to 90% are singletons. Sequencing was performed on peripheral blood mononuclear cells (PBMCs), taken before the second cycle of nivolumab. The source of these receptors is a human donor with classical Hodgkin lymphoma. Each CDR3 is given with its conserved first and last residue. A D gene is named only where the DNA matches it firmly. The size field is filled for only some rows; it gives once, few, many or a size class.

CDR3 protein: CASRRDRVLHEQFF
CDR3 DNA: TGTGCCAGCAGGCGGGACAGGGTGTTACATGAGCAGTTCTTC
J gene: TRBJ2-1
clone size: .
V gene: TRBV6-6
D gene: TRBD1

CDR3 protein: CASSQFQLQETQYF
CDR3 DNA: TGCGCCAGCAGCCAATTCCAGCTACAAGAGACCCAGTACTTC
J gene: TRBJ2-5
clone size: .
V gene: TRBV4-1
D gene: .

CDR3 protein: CASSVQGGDSGANVLTF
CDR3 DNA: TGTGCCAGCAGCGTACAGGGTGGGGACTCTGGGGCCAACGTCCTGACTTTC
J gene: TRBJ2-6
clone size: .
V gene: TRBV9
D gene: .

CDR3 protein: CASSALTGELFF
CDR3 DNA: TGTGCCAGCAGCGCCCTGACCGGGGAGCTGTTTTTT
J gene: TRBJ2-2
clone size: .
V gene: TRBV5-4
D gene: .

CDR3 protein: CASRLQGPGELFF
CDR3 DNA: TGTGCCAGCAGACTCCAGGGCCCCGGGGAGCTGTTTTTT
J gene: TRBJ2-2
clone size: .
V gene: TRBV6-5
D gene: .

CDR3 protein: CASSGGAHQPQHF
CDR3 DNA: TGTGCCAGCAGTGGAGGGGCACATCAGCCCCAGCATTTT
J gene: TRBJ1-5
clone size: .
V gene: TRBV2
D gene: .

CDR3 protein: CASSARWGRVVHEQFF
CDR3 DNA: TGTGCCAGCAGCGCGAGGTGGGGCAGGGTTGTGCATGAGCAGTTCTTC
J gene: TRBJ2-1
clone size: .
V gene: TRBV5-6
D gene: .

CDR3 protein: CASSYRTDTDTQYF
CDR3 DNA: TGCGCCAGCAGCTATCGGACAGACACAGATACGCAGTATTTT
J gene: TRBJ2-3
clone size: few
V gene: TRBV5-1
D gene: .

CDR3 protein: CASSRNVNTEAFF
CDR3 DNA: TGTGCCAGCAGCCGAAATGTGAACACTGAAGCTTTCTTT
J gene: TRBJ1-1
clone size: .
V gene: TRBV6-1
D gene: .

CDR3 protein: CASSPTAPSYNEQFF
CDR3 DNA: TGTGCCAGCAGCCCCACAGCCCCCTCCTACAATGAGCAGTTCTTC
J gene: TRBJ2-1
clone size: .
V gene: TRBV7-2
D gene: .

CDR3 protein: CASSGGDTQYF
CDR3 DNA: TGCGCCAGCAGTGGGGGAGATACGCAGTATTTT
J gene: TRBJ2-3
clone size: .
V gene: TRBV10-2
D gene: .

CDR3 protein: CASSPPRGNEQFF
CDR3 DNA: TGTGCCAGCTCACCACCGCGCGGCAATGAGCAGTTCTTC
J gene: TRBJ2-1
clone size: .
V gene: TRBV18
D gene: .

CDR3 protein: CASSIDRGGQPQHF
CDR3 DNA: TGTGCCAGTAGTATTGACAGGGGAGGGCAGCCCCAGCATTTT
J gene: TRBJ1-5
clone size: few
V gene: TRBV19
D gene: TRBD1

CDR3 protein: CASSLVTGVTYEQYF
CDR3 DNA: TGCGCCAGCAGCTTAGTGACAGGGGTCACCTACGAGCAGTACTTC
J gene: TRBJ2-7
clone size: .
V gene: TRBV5-1
D gene: TRBD1

CDR3 protein: CAWKNLDRDPYGYTF
CDR3 DNA: TGTGCCTGGAAAAATCTCGACAGGGACCCCTATGGCTACACCTTC
J gene: TRBJ1-2
clone size: .
V gene: TRBV30
D gene: TRBD1

CDR3 protein: CASSQDSRGAMNTEAFF
CDR3 DNA: TGCGCCAGCAGCCAAGATAGTCGGGGCGCAATGAACACTGAAGCTTTCTTT
J gene: TRBJ1-1
clone size: .
V gene: TRBV4-3
D gene: .

CDR3 protein: CASRGTIQYF
CDR3 DNA: TGTGCCAGTAGGGGCACAATTCAGTACTTC
J gene: TRBJ2-4
clone size: .
V gene: TRBV19
D gene: .

CDR3 protein: CASSNGQASNEQYF
CDR3 DNA: TGCGCCAGCAGTAATGGGCAGGCCAGCAACGAGCAGTACTTC
J gene: TRBJ2-7
clone size: few
V gene: TRBV5-1
D gene: .

CDR3 protein: CASSFNRRVTDTQYF
CDR3 DNA: TGTGCCAGCAGCTTTAATCGGAGGGTGACAGATACGCAGTATTTT
J gene: TRBJ2-3
clone size: .
V gene: TRBV5-6
D gene: .

CDR3 protein: CASPPGRLMNTGELFF
CDR3 DNA: TGTGCCAGCCCTCCCGGCCGTCTAATGAACACCGGGGAGCTGTTTTTT
J gene: TRBJ2-2
clone size: .
V gene: TRBV21-1
D gene: .

CDR3 protein: CASSPRFPNTGELFF
CDR3 DNA: TGTGCCAGCTCACCCAGGTTCCCGAACACCGGGGAGCTGTTTTTT
J gene: TRBJ2-2
clone size: few
V gene: TRBV18
D gene: .

CDR3 protein: CSAGTGAFSEAFF
CDR3 DNA: TGCAGCGCCGGGACAGGGGCTTTTAGTGAAGCTTTCTTT
J gene: TRBJ1-1
clone size: .
V gene: TRBV29-1
D gene: TRBD1

CDR3 protein: CATYRETQYF
CDR3 DNA: TGTGCCACCTATAGGGAGACCCAGTACTTC
J gene: TRBJ2-5
clone size: .
V gene: TRBV28
D gene: .

CDR3 protein: CASSQDERLKRINTGELFF
CDR3 DNA: TGTGCCAGCAGCCAAGATGAAAGACTCAAACGCATCAACACCGGGGAGCTGTTTTTT
J gene: TRBJ2-2
clone size: .
V gene: TRBV4-2
D gene: .

CDR3 protein: CASSSGTSGGATDTQYF
CDR3 DNA: TGTGCCAGCTCGTCGGGGACTAGCGGGGGGGCGACAGATACGCAGTATTTT
J gene: TRBJ2-3
clone size: once
V gene: TRBV19
D gene: TRBD2

CDR3 protein: CAIRAGTGTNEQFF
CDR3 DNA: TGTGCCATCAGAGCCGGGACAGGCACTAATGAGCAGTTCTTC
J gene: TRBJ2-1
clone size: .
V gene: TRBV10-3
D gene: TRBD1

CDR3 protein: CASNNWLGRNIQYF
CDR3 DNA: TGTGCCAGTAACAACTGGTTGGGGAGGAACATTCAGTACTTC
J gene: TRBJ2-4
clone size: once
V gene: TRBV19
D gene: .

CDR3 protein: CASSEFDSSYNEQFF
CDR3 DNA: TGTGCCAGCAGTGAATTCGATAGCTCCTACAATGAGCAGTTCTTC
J gene: TRBJ2-1
clone size: .
V gene: TRBV2
D gene: .

CDR3 protein: CATGQGPKETQYF
CDR3 DNA: TGCGCCACCGGACAGGGTCCTAAGGAGACCCAGTACTTC
J gene: TRBJ2-5
clone size: .
V gene: TRBV5-1
D gene: TRBD1

CDR3 protein: CASSQDRAGNSPLHF
CDR3 DNA: TGCGCCAGCAGCCAAGATAGGGCTGGAAATTCACCCCTCCACTTT
J gene: TRBJ1-6
clone size: .
V gene: TRBV4-1
D gene: .

CDR3 protein: CATSWTGDNSPLHF
CDR3 DNA: TGTGCCACCAGCTGGACAGGGGATAATTCACCCCTCCACTTT
J gene: TRBJ1-6
clone size: .
V gene: TRBV15
D gene: TRBD1

CDR3 protein: CASSRLGGSYNEQFF
CDR3 DNA: TGTGCCAGCAGCCGCCTCGGGGGCTCCTACAATGAGCAGTTCTTC
J gene: TRBJ2-1
clone size: .
V gene: TRBV7-8
D gene: .

CDR3 protein: CASSIVYSEETQYF
CDR3 DNA: TGTGCCAGTAGTATAGTATATTCGGAAGAGACCCAGTACTTC
J gene: TRBJ2-5
clone size: .
V gene: TRBV19
D gene: .

CDR3 protein: CASSLWQQETQYF
CDR3 DNA: TGCGCCAGCAGCTTATGGCAGCAAGAGACCCAGTACTTC
J gene: TRBJ2-5
clone size: .
V gene: TRBV5-1
D gene: .

CDR3 protein: CASSPERQGWGGTEAFF
CDR3 DNA: TGCGCCAGCAGCCCCGAAAGACAGGGGTGGGGGGGCACTGAAGCTTTCTTT
J gene: TRBJ1-1
clone size: .
V gene: TRBV5-1
D gene: TRBD1

CDR3 protein: CASSFRRSGTTRGETQYF
CDR3 DNA: TGTGCCAGCAGCTTTCGAAGGTCCGGGACTACCCGGGGAGAGACCCAGTACTTC
J gene: TRBJ2-5
clone size: .
V gene: TRBV5-6
D gene: TRBD2

CDR3 protein: CASSLQGINEQYF
CDR3 DNA: TGTGCCAGCAGCTTGCAGGGAATCAACGAGCAGTACTTC
J gene: TRBJ2-7
clone size: .
V gene: TRBV7-9
D gene: .

CDR3 protein: CASRKTSLETQYF
CDR3 DNA: TGTGCCAGCAGGAAGACTAGCCTAGAGACCCAGTACTTC
J gene: TRBJ2-5
clone size: once
V gene: TRBV7-3
D gene: TRBD2

CDR3 protein: CASSQTGRVYF
CDR3 DNA: TGTGCCAGCAGCCAGACAGGGAGGGTTTACTTC
J gene: TRBJ2-7
clone size: .
V gene: TRBV14
D gene: .

CDR3 protein: CASSQWNAYSSYNSPLHF
CDR3 DNA: TGCGCCAGCAGCCAATGGAACGCCTATAGCTCCTATAATTCACCCCTCCACTTT
J gene: TRBJ1-6
clone size: .
V gene: TRBV4-3
D gene: .

CDR3 protein: CASGPGTSTDTQYF
CDR3 DNA: TGTGCTAGTGGTCCCGGGACTAGCACAGATACGCAGTATTTT
J gene: TRBJ2-3
clone size: .
V gene: TRBV12-5
D gene: .

CDR3 protein: CASSDDRANTGELFF
CDR3 DNA: TGTGCCAGCAGTGACGACAGGGCGAACACCGGGGAGCTGTTTTTT
J gene: TRBJ2-2
clone size: .
V gene: TRBV2
D gene: TRBD1

CDR3 protein: CASNLDRGFTDTQYF
CDR3 DNA: TGTGCCAGCAATCTAGACAGGGGATTCACAGATACGCAGTATTTT
J gene: TRBJ2-3
clone size: .
V gene: TRBV25-1
D gene: TRBD1

CDR3 protein: CASSYEANSYEQYF
CDR3 DNA: TGTGCCAGCAGTTACGAAGCCAACTCCTACGAGCAGTACTTC
J gene: TRBJ2-7
clone size: .
V gene: TRBV6-5
D gene: .

CDR3 protein: CASSEALGGRRSYEQYF
CDR3 DNA: TGTGCCAGCAGTGAAGCCCTGGGGGGGCGAAGGTCCTACGAGCAGTACTTC
J gene: TRBJ2-7
clone size: few
V gene: TRBV2
D gene: .

CDR3 protein: CASSSDLVWDYEQYF
CDR3 DNA: TGTGCCAGCAGCTCAGACTTGGTCTGGGACTACGAGCAGTACTTC
J gene: TRBJ2-7
clone size: once
V gene: TRBV7-9
D gene: .

CDR3 protein: CASSLRTSGGTDTQYF
CDR3 DNA: TGCGCCAGCAGCCTCCGGACTAGCGGGGGCACAGATACGCAGTATTTT
J gene: TRBJ2-3
clone size: .
V gene: TRBV4-1
D gene: TRBD2

CDR3 protein: CASSQVGTSTDTQYF
CDR3 DNA: TGTGCCAGCAGCCAAGTCGGGACTAGCACAGATACGCAGTATTTT
J gene: TRBJ2-3
clone size: .
V gene: TRBV4-2
D gene: .

CDR3 protein: CASTLDRYSYEQYF
CDR3 DNA: TGTGCCAGTACCCTGGACAGGTACTCCTACGAGCAGTACTTC
J gene: TRBJ2-7
clone size: .
V gene: TRBV19
D gene: TRBD1

CDR3 protein: CASSLGRGAYTDTQYF
CDR3 DNA: TGTGCCAGCAGTTTGGGGCGGGGGGCTTACACAGATACGCAGTATTTT
J gene: TRBJ2-3
clone size: few
V gene: TRBV11-2
D gene: TRBD2

CDR3 protein: CASSITVLNQPQHF
CDR3 DNA: TGTGCCAGCAGCATCACAGTGCTCAATCAGCCCCAGCATTTT
J gene: TRBJ1-5
clone size: .
V gene: TRBV7-2
D gene: .

CDR3 protein: CASTIAGTGDLETQYF
CDR3 DNA: TGTGCCAGCACTATCGCCGGGACAGGGGATTTGGAGACCCAGTACTTC
J gene: TRBJ2-5
clone size: .
V gene: TRBV6-6
D gene: TRBD1

CDR3 protein: CASSTWGGLGSPLHF
CDR3 DNA: TGTGCCAGCAGCACCTGGGGGGGATTGGGTTCACCCCTCCACTTT
J gene: TRBJ1-6
clone size: few
V gene: TRBV5-6
D gene: .

CDR3 protein: CASSLDSNTEAFF
CDR3 DNA: TGTGCCAGCAGCCTGGACTCGAACACTGAAGCTTTCTTT
J gene: TRBJ1-1
clone size: once
V gene: TRBV7-3
D gene: .